A selection of T cell receptor beta chains follows, all from one sample in a study of blood T cell repertoires in COVID-19. Sequencing was performed with immunoSEQ multiplex PCR; in TCRdb, only in-frame clones are kept and a portion is missing. The sample shows approximately 150,000 clones, 65% to 85% of them seen only once. Sequences were obtained from peripheral blood. These receptors were collected from a man between 65 and 85 years old with active or convalescent COVID-19. Each CDR3 is given with its conserved first and last residue. A D gene is named only where the DNA matches it firmly. Where a row states a size, it is once, few, many or the class of an expanded clone; other rows omit it.

TRBJ1-2,.,TRBV9,TRBD1,CASSAGQGVYGYTF,TGTGCCAGCAGCGCTGGACAGGGAGTCTATGGCTACACCTTC
TRBJ1-3,.,TRBV6-5,TRBD1,CASSFANRGLGNTIYF,TGTGCCAGCAGTTTCGCGAACAGGGGTCTGGGAAACACCATATATTTT
TRBJ1-2,.,TRBV25-1,.,CASSESHREYYGYTF,TGTGCCAGCAGTGAATCTCATCGGGAATACTATGGCTACACCTTC
TRBJ2-1,once,TRBV10-3,.,CAISESGPEEGSYNEQFF,TGTGCCATCAGTGAGTCAGGGCCGGAGGAAGGGTCCTACAATGAGCAGTTCTTC
TRBJ2-7,.,TRBV11-2,.,CASSINYEQYF,TGTGCCAGCAGCATCAACTACGAGCAGTACTTC
TRBJ2-3,.,TRBV5-1,TRBD1,CASSSKQGARTDTQYF,TGCGCCAGCAGCTCAAAACAGGGGGCTCGGACAGATACGCAGTATTTT
TRBJ2-7,few,TRBV7-9,.,CASSPGGGGRYEQYF,TGTGCCAGCAGCCCTGGTGGCGGAGGACGCTACGAGCAGTACTTC
TRBJ2-1,many,TRBV5-4,TRBD2,CASSLPTSGFYNEQFF,TGTGCCAGCAGCCTTCCGACTAGCGGGTTTTACAATGAGCAGTTCTTC
TRBJ1-4,.,TRBV27,.,CASSLSKQGSGKLFF,TGTGCCAGCAGTTTATCTAAACAGGGATCTGGAAAACTGTTTTTT
TRBJ1-3,few,TRBV28,.,CASSSRPGKESGNTIYF,TGTGCCAGCAGCTCCCGACCGGGGAAAGAATCTGGAAACACCATATATTTT
TRBJ1-6,.,TRBV7-2,TRBD1,CASSSYRGGGAPLHF,TGTGCCAGCAGTTCTTACAGGGGGGGTGGGGCACCCCTCCACTTT
TRBJ1-4,.,TRBV7-2,.,CASSSDSAHNEKLFF,TGTGCCAGCAGCAGCGACAGTGCCCATAATGAAAAACTGTTTTTT
TRBJ2-7,.,TRBV19,.,CASSIGLPGVYEQYF,TGTGCCAGTAGTATAGGCCTACCCGGAGTTTACGAGCAGTACTTC